This entry lists 13 T cell receptor beta chains sequenced from one sample in a study of TIL therapy for anti-PD-1-resistant metastatic lung cancer. Sample time point: pre-treatment sample, taken before nivolumab and TIL therapy. Sequencing used immunoSEQ v3. Sequenced by immunoSEQ multiplex PCR; TCRdb stores in-frame clones only, minus some. This table holds 55,000 to 60,000 clones, around 67% found once. This material consisted of blood, taken at baseline. The receptors here all came from a person aged 25-80 years with non-small cell lung cancer.

V and J are TRBV14 and TRBJ2-3; D unresolved. V was clipped by 0 bases and J by 1 base, with 14 bases between them. This CDR3 region has 17 residues. The germline V gene encodes CDR1 SGHDN and CDR2 FVKESK. The CDR3 DNA reads TGTGCCAGCAGCCAAGATATCTCGCGGTATCGCACAGATACGCAGTATTTT. It is translated as CASSQDISRYRTDTQYF.

The CDR3 DNA reads TGTGCCAGCAGTTTTTTGGGGCCAAGGTCGAGCTACGAGCAGTACTTC. Its translation is CASSFLGPRSSYEQYF. The chain joins TRBV28 to TRBJ2-7, with D possibly matching TRBD1 (5 bases). This CDR3 is 16 amino acids long. CDR1 and CDR2 (germline): MDHEN, SYDVKM. V was pared by 3 bases and J by 3 bases, with 18 bases between.

This sequence joins TRBV7-2 and TRBJ2-1, with D tentatively TRBD2 (6 bases). Germline V gene data show CDR1 as SGHTA and CDR2 as FQGNSA. The CDR3 length is 11 residues. The V and J ends lost 9 bases and 10 bases respectively, with 13 bases between them. The CDR3 spells CASSGGEEQFF. The CDR3 nucleotides read TGTGCCAGTTCCGGGGGAGAGGAGCAGTTCTTC.

The rearrangement joins TRBV7-2 to TRBJ1-2, with unresolved D. The germline CDR1 and CDR2 sequences are SGHTA and FQGNSA. CDR3 length equals 15 residues. Trimming shortened V by 2 bases and J by 8 bases, and 18 bases separated the two germline ends. CDR3 DNA: TGTGCCAGCAGCTTAATGCAGTCCCCTAACGGGGGCTACACCTTC. It is translated as CASSLMQSPNGGYTF.

This chain connects TRBV7-2 to TRBJ2-1; D unresolved. Trimming removed 3 bases at V and 9 bases at J, with 18 bases between. Germline V CDR1 and CDR2: SGHTA, FQGNSA. The CDR3 extends over 15 amino acids. CDR3 DNA sequence: TGTGCCAGCAGCTTTAGTGTGTTGCCACGTCCTGAGCAGTTCTTC. The encoded protein is CASSFSVLPRPEQFF.

The chain carries TRBV19 and TRBJ2-1, with D possibly being TRBD2 (6 bases). The germline V gene encodes CDR1 LNHDA and CDR2 SQIVND (reference sequence). V was pared by 3 bases and J by 9 bases, with 12 bases between. The CDR3 runs 13 residues. CDR3 in amino acids: CASSIGRGSEQFF. The CDR3 nucleotides read TGTGCCAGTAGTATCGGGCGGGGCAGTGAGCAGTTCTTC.

This rearrangement joins TRBV27 to TRBJ2-7; TRBD1 aligns across 10 bases. This CDR3 contains 18 residues. With V trimmed by 2 bases and J by 3 bases, 13 bases remained unmatched. Germline V gene lookup returns CDR1 MNHEY and CDR2 SMNVEV (reference sequence). The CDR3, as DNA: TGTGCCAGCAGTTTAAGGGGTGGGGACAGGGGATCTATCTACGAGCAGTACTTC. Protein: CASSLRGGDRGSIYEQYF.

The chain combines TRBV4-1 with TRBJ1-4, with D unclear. CDR3 length equals 17 residues. V was trimmed by 0 bases and J by 8 bases, leaving 19 bases between them. Per germline, CDR1 MGHRA and CDR2 YSYEKL. The CDR3 sequence is CASSQDPTLDKFEKLFF. Written as DNA, the CDR3 is TGCGCCAGCAGCCAAGATCCGACTCTGGATAAGTTCGAAAAACTGTTTTTT.

This clone was detected only a few times. This chain's CDR3 is CASSPFRDRPYEQYF. Here the CDR3 DNA reads TGTGCCAGCTCACCCTTCCGGGACAGGCCCTACGAGCAGTACTTC. The chain couples TRBV18 to TRBJ2-7, with 8 bases identical to TRBD1. The CDR3 extends over 15 amino acids. Germline V gives CDR1 KGHSH, CDR2 LQKENI. Trimming took 3 bases from V and 2 from J; bases not matched to a gene: 6.

The V gene is TRBV11-3, the J gene TRBJ2-7; 10 nucleotides agree with TRBD1. With V trimmed by 4 bases and J by 5 bases, 8 bases remained unmatched. This CDR3 contains 15 residues. Germline loops: CDR1 SGHNT, CDR2 YENEEA. The CDR3 nucleotides are TGTGCCAGCAGCTCTCAGGGACAGGGGCGTCACGAGCAGTACTTC. Translating it yields CASSSQGQGRHEQYF.

The genes are TRBV7-8 and TRBJ2-7, with D perhaps TRBD2 (5 bases). CDR1 is SGHVS and CDR2 is FQNEAQ in the germline V gene. The length of the CDR3 is 16 residues. Trimming pared 3 bases from V and 7 bases from J, leaving 22 bases between. This CDR3 is CASSFKTGQLRVEQYF. The CDR3 DNA sequence: TGTGCCAGCAGCTTTAAGACCGGCCAGCTGAGGGTTGAGCAGTACTTC.

In nucleotides, the CDR3 is TGTGCCAGCACCTCACAGCGATACTATGGCTACACCTTC. Translated, it gives CASTSQRYYGYTF. The rearrangement links TRBV5-6 to TRBJ1-2; no reliable D call. Trimming removed 6 bases at V and 3 bases at J, with 12 bases between. Germline V gives CDR1 SGHDT, CDR2 YYEEEE. The CDR3 is 13 residues long.

The chain has TRBV6-1 and TRBJ2-1; 10 bases line up with TRBD2. Germline CDR1 is MNHNS and CDR2 is SASEGT. The CDR3 is 15 residues long. V lost 4 bases and J lost 7; bases outside the gene matches: 7. The DNA of the CDR3 is TGTGCCAGCAGTGTCCTAGCGGGAGTGGGGAATGAGCAGTTCTTC. As protein: CASSVLAGVGNEQFF.